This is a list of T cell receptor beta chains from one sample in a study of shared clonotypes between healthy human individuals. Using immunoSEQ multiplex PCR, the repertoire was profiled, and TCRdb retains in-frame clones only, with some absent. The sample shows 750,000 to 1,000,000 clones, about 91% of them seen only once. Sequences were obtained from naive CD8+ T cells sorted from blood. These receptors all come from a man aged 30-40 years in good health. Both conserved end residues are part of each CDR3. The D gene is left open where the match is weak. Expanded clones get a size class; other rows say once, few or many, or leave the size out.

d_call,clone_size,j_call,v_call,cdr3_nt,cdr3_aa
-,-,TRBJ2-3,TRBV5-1,TGCGCCAGCAGCTTTACAGATACGCAGTATTTT,CASSFTDTQYF
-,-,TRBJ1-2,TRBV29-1,TGCAGCGTTGTGGGTTTAGGGGAGGGTGGCTACACCTTC,CSVVGLGEGGYTF
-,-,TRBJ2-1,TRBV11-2,TGTGCCAGCAGCTTAGGAGGCCTCCATGAGCAGTTCTTC,CASSLGGLHEQFF
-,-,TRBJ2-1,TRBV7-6,TGTGCCAGCAGCTTAGAGGGCAATGAGCAGTTCTTC,CASSLEGNEQFF
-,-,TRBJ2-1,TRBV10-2,TGCGCCACCTCACCGGGACGGGACTACAATGAGCAGTTCTTC,CATSPGRDYNEQFF
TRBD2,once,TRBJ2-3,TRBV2,TGTGCCAGCAGTCCCGCGGGAGGGAGCACAGATACGCAGTATTTT,CASSPAGGSTDTQYF
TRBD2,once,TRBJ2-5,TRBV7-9,TGTGGGACGGCGGGGGGGACCCCAGGGGACCAAGAGACCCAGTACTTC,CGTAGGTPGDQETQYF
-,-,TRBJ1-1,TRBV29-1,TGCAGCGTGGCGAAAATGAACACTGAAGCTTTCTTT,CSVAKMNTEAFF
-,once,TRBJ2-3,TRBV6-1,TGTGCCAGCAGTGAGGGGGCGTATAGCACAGATACGCAGTATTTT,CASSEGAYSTDTQYF
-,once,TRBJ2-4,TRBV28,TGTGCCAGGTTATACAGGTATTGGCACGCCAAAAACATTCAGTACTTC,CARLYRYWHAKNIQYF
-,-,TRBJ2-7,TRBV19,TGTGCCAGTAGTATAATGGGGGGAAGCGAGCAGTACTTC,CASSIMGGSEQYF
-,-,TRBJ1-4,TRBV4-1,TGCGCCAGCAGCCAAGATCCCGGGACCGTTGCAACTAATGAAAAACTGTTTTTT,CASSQDPGTVATNEKLFF
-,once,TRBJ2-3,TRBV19,TGTGCCAGTACCCCGAGTCTTGGCGATACGCAGTATTTT,CASTPSLGDTQYF
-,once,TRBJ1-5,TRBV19,TGTGCCAGTAGTTACAGGAGAAATAGCAATCAGCCCCAGCATTTT,CASSYRRNSNQPQHF
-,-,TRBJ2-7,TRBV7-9,TGTGCCAGCAGTCAAACAGGGATTCCTTTGGAGCAGTACTTC,CASSQTGIPLEQYF
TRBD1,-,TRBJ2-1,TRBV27,TGTGCCAGCAGTTCGGGACAGGGCCTCTCCTACAATGAGCAGTTCTTC,CASSSGQGLSYNEQFF
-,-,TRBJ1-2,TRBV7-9,TGTGCCAGCAGCTTAGAAGCAGGGCTCTATGGCTACACCTTC,CASSLEAGLYGYTF
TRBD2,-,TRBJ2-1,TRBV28,TGTGCCAGCAGTTCACTAGCGGGAGGGCCACATGAGCAGTTCTTC,CASSSLAGGPHEQFF
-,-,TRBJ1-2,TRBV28,TGTGCCAGCAGTTTTGAGGGCCCAGATGGCTACACCTTC,CASSFEGPDGYTF
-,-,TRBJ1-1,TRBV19,TGTGCCAGTAGTATAGGGACGGTTTACACTGAAGCTTTCTTT,CASSIGTVYTEAFF
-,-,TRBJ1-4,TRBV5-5,TGTGCCAGCAGCTTGGGGGCTTTGATTGGGGAAAAACTGTTTTTT,CASSLGALIGEKLFF
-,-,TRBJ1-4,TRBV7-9,TGTGCCAGCATAGGGATGGGCCGCGAGGATGAAAAACTGTTTTTT,CASIGMGREDEKLFF
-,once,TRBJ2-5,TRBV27,TGTGCCAGCAGCCTTTTGGGGGGCGAAGAGACCCAGTACTTC,CASSLLGGEETQYF
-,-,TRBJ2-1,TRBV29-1,TGCAGCGTAGAAACACCCGTACGAAACAATGAGCAGTTCTTC,CSVETPVRNNEQFF
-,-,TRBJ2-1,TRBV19,TGTGCCAGTAGTATCTTAGCGATGGCTTACAATGAGCAGTTCTTC,CASSILAMAYNEQFF
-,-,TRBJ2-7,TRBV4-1,TGCGCCAGCAGCCAAGAATGGACTGCCTACGAGCAGTACTTC,CASSQEWTAYEQYF
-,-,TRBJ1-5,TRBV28,TGTGCCAGCATCACGGACAGATTCAATCAGCCCCAGCATTTT,CASITDRFNQPQHF
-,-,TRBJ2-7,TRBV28,TGTGCCAGCAGTTTAGTCAGGGTGGTTGACTACGAGCAGTACTTC,CASSLVRVVDYEQYF
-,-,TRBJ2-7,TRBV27,TGTGCCAGCAGTTTGGGACAACGAACCTACGAGCAGTACTTC,CASSLGQRTYEQYF
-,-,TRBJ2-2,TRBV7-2,TGTGCCAGCAGCCACCCCTTCAACACCGGGGAGCTGTTTTTT,CASSHPFNTGELFF
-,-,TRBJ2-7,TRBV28,TGTGCCAGCAGTTCATATTCAGTTCACCGGGACAACTCCTACGAGCAGTACTTC,CASSSYSVHRDNSYEQYF
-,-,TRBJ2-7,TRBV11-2,TGTGCCAGCAGCTTACTAGCCGGTCGTAACGAGCAGTACTTC,CASSLLAGRNEQYF
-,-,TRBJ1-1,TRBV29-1,TGCAGCGTTGAAGGGGACGACACTGAAGCTTTCTTT,CSVEGDDTEAFF
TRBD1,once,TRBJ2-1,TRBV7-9,TGTGCCAGCAGCTTATTACCGGGACAGGGCGACCACAATGAGCAGTTCTTC,CASSLLPGQGDHNEQFF
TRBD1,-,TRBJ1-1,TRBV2,TGTGCCAGGCCTATGGAGACAGGGGGGACTGAAGCTTTCTTT,CARPMETGGTEAFF
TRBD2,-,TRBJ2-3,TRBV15,TGTGCCACCAGCAGAGATGGCAACTTAGCGGGAGAGAAAGATACGCAGTATTTT,CATSRDGNLAGEKDTQYF
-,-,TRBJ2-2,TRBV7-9,TGTGCCAGCAGCTTCCCGGGACTGACAAACACCGGGGAGCTGTTTTTT,CASSFPGLTNTGELFF
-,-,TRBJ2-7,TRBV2,TGTGCCAGCACCCGAGCGGAAGCGCTAAACGAGCAGTACTTC,CASTRAEALNEQYF
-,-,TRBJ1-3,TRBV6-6,TGTGCCAGCAGTTACCGGGGCGGTGGAAACACCATATATTTT,CASSYRGGGNTIYF
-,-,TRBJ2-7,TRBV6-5,TGTGCCAGCAGTTACTCGGGTCCCTACGAGCAGTACTTC,CASSYSGPYEQYF
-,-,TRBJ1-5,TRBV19,TGTGCCAGTAGTATGCGAGCACCAAATCAGCCCCAGCATTTT,CASSMRAPNQPQHF
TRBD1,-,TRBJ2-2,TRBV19,TGTGCCAGTAGTATCAACCGGGACAGCTACACCGGGGAGCTGTTTTTT,CASSINRDSYTGELFF
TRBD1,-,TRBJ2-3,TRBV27,TGTGCCAGCAGTTTATGGATCGGGACAGGGGGTAAAACAGATACGCAGTATTTT,CASSLWIGTGGKTDTQYF
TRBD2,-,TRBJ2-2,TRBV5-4,TGTGCCAGCAGCGCGACTAGCGGGAACACCGGGGAGCTGTTTTTT,CASSATSGNTGELFF
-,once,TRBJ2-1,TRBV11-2,TGTGCCAGCAGCTTAGAACTAGCCTATGAGCAGTTCTTC,CASSLELAYEQFF